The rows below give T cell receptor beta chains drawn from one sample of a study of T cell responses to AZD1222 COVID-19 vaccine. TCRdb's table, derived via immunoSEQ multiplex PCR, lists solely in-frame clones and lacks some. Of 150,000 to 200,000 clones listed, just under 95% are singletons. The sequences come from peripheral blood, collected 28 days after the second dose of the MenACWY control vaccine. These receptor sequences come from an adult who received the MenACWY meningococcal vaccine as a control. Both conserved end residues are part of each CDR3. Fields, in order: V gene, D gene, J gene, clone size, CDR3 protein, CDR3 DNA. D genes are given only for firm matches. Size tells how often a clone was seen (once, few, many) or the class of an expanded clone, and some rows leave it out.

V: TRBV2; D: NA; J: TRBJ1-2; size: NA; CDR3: CARRALGSYGYTF; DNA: TGTGCCAGGAGGGCCCTTGGCAGCTATGGCTACACCTTC
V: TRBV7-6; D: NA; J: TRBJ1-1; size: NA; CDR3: CASSFSGAPFYEAFF; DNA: TGTGCCAGCAGCTTCTCCGGGGCCCCCTTTTACGAAGCTTTCTTT
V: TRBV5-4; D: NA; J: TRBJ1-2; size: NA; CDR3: CASSLSSYEGRHGYTF; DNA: TGTGCCAGCAGCTTGTCGTCCTATGAGGGGCGACATGGCTACACCTTC
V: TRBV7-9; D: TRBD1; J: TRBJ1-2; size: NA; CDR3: CASSRQGQGGYTF; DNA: TGTGCCAGCAGCCGACAGGGACAAGGTGGCTACACCTTC
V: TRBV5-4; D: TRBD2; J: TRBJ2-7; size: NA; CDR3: CASSLGGGAREQYF; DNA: TGTGCCAGCAGCTTGGGCGGGGGGGCCCGCGAGCAGTACTTC
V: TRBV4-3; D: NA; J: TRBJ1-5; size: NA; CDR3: CASSQDQRSNQPQHF; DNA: TGCGCCAGCAGCCAAGATCAAAGGAGCAATCAGCCCCAGCATTTT
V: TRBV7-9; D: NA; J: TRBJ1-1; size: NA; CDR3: CASTSRTRDEAFF; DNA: TGTGCCAGCACCTCGAGGACAAGAGACGAAGCTTTCTTT
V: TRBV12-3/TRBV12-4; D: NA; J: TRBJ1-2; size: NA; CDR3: CASSSGYTYGYTF; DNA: TGTGCCAGCAGTTCAGGATACACCTATGGGTACACCTTC
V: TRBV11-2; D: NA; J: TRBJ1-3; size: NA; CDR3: CASSFVFSGNTIYF; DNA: TGTGCCAGCAGCTTTGTCTTTTCTGGAAACACCATATATTTT
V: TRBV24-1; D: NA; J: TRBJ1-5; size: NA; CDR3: CATSDHHGQPQHF; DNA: TGTGCCACCAGTGATCACCATGGGCAGCCCCAGCATTTT
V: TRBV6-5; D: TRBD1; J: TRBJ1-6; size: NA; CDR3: CASGDRADSPLHF; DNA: TGTGCCAGCGGGGACAGGGCGGATTCACCCCTCCACTTT
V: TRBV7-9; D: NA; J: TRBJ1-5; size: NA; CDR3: CASSLSGGHSNQPQHF; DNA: TGTGCCAGCAGCTTAAGCGGGGGGCATAGCAATCAGCCCCAGCATTTT
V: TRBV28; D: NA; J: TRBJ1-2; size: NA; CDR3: CASSLGGEWDGYTF; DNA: TGTGCCAGCAGTTTAGGCGGGGAGTGGGATGGCTACACCTTC
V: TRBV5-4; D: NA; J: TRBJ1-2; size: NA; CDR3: CASSPRGGINYGYTF; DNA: TGTGCCAGCAGCCCGCGGGGGGGCATAAACTATGGCTACACCTTC
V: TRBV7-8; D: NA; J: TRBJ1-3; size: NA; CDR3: CASSFGQTSGNTIYF; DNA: TGTGCCAGCAGCTTCGGACAGACCTCTGGAAACACCATATATTTT
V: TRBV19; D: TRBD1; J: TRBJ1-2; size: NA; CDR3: CASSGNRGFYGYTF; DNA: TGTGCCAGTAGTGGAAACAGGGGGTTCTATGGCTACACCTTC
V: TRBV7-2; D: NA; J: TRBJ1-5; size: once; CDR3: CASSYVGNNNQPQHF; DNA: TGTGCCAGCAGTTATGTCGGAAACAACAATCAGCCCCAGCATTTT
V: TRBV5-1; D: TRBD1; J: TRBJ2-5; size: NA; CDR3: CASSLGTGNSETQYF; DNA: TGCGCCAGCAGCTTGGGGACAGGGAATTCGGAGACCCAGTACTTC
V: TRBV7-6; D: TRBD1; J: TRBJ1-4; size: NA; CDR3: CASSLRTGTNEKLFF; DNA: TGTGCCAGCAGCTTAAGGACAGGAACTAATGAAAAACTGTTTTTT
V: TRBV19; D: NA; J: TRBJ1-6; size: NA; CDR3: CASSIRGSNSPLHF; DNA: TGTGCCAGTAGTATTCGGGGTTCTAATTCACCCCTCCACTTT
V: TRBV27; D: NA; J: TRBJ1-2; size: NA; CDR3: CASSEGMSYGYTF; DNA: TGTGCCAGCAGTGAGGGCATGTCCTATGGCTACACCTTC
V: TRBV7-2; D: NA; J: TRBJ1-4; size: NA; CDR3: CASSLDGEKLFF; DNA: TGTGCCAGCAGCTTAGACGGTGAAAAACTGTTTTTT
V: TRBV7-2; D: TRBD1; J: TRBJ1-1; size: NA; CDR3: CASSSGGNTEAFF; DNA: TGTGCCAGCAGCTCAGGGGGGAACACTGAAGCTTTCTTT
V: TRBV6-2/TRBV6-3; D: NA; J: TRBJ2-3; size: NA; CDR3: CASSDTDTQYF; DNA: TGTGCCAGCAGCGACACAGATACGCAGTATTTT
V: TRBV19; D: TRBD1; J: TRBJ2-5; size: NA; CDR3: CASSPGQGAGETQYF; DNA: TGTGCCAGTAGTCCCGGACAGGGGGCGGGGGAGACCCAGTACTTC
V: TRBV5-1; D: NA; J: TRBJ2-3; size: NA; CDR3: CASRRGGARTDTQYF; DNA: TGCGCCAGCAGGCGCGGCGGGGCGCGCACAGATACGCAGTATTTT
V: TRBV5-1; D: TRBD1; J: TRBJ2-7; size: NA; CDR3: CASSLWVTGGSEQYF; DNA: TGCGCCAGCAGTCTTTGGGTGACAGGGGGAAGCGAGCAGTACTTC
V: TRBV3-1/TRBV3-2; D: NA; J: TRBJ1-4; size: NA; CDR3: CASSQDRMNLFF; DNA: TGTGCCAGCAGCCAAGATAGGATGAACCTGTTTTTT
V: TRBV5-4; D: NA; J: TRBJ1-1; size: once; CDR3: CASSLLGGINTEAFF; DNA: TGTGCCAGCAGCTTGTTGGGAGGGATAAACACTGAAGCTTTCTTT